This entry features one T cell receptor (beta chain) sequence. As yet, its antigen is unknown. The sample originates from a study of human thymus T cells. Overall study results and limits: Unrelated individuals were reported by related research to share highly overlapping thymic repertoires. Across thymic and blood repertoires, the usage of V and J genes appeared to be biased.

V trimming: 0 bases; J trimming: 4 bases; junction bases outside the gene matches: 25. CDR3 size: 23 residues. Per the germline V gene, CDR1 is MNHNS and CDR2 is SASEGT. Thymus was obtained from resections taken during corrective heart surgery. It was healthy Finnish infants having corrective surgery for congenital heart defects who were the donors. Sequencing was performed with immunoSEQ multiplex PCR; in TCRdb, only in-frame clones are kept and a portion is missing. The sample lists about 78,000 clones, roughly 97% occurring once. This TCR came from a boy younger than two with a congenital heart defect but otherwise immunologically healthy. This chain connects TRBV6-1 to TRBJ2-1; 9 nucleotides agree with TRBD2. Source material: thymus tissue. The CDR3 DNA is TGTGCCAGCAGTGAAGCGCAATTTATGAGGGATAGCGGGAGTCACGTCTTTTACAATGAGCAGTTCTTC. Protein product: CASSEAQFMRDSGSHVFYNEQFF.